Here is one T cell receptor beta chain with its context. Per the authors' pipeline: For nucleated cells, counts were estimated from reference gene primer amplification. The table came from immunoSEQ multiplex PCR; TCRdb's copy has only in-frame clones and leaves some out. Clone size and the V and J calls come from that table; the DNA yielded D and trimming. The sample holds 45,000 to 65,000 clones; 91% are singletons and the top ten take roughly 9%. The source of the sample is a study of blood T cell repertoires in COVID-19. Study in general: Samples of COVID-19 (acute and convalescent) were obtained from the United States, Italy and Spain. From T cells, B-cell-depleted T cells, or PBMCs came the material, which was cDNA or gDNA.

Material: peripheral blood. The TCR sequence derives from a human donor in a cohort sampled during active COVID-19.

CDR3 sequence (DNA): TGTGCCAGTAGTAGGGACAGGGTAGGTCAGCCCCAGCATTTT. It encodes CASSRDRVGQPQHF. J is TRBJ1-5 and V is TRBV19, with TRBD1 matching over 9 bases. CDR1 and CDR2 (germline): LNHDA, SQIVND (reference sequence). The junction had 4 bases not matched to a gene; V was cut back by 4 bases and J by 6 bases. The CDR3 totals 14 residues.